The 27 T cell receptor beta chains below come from one sample, sequenced in a study of metastatic and nonmetastatic thyroid tumors. Every patient was untreated before thyroid surgery. TCRdb called clones again from the PCR reads with MiXCR. The sample has about 16,000 clones, around 24% seen once. The sample was tumor tissue. All receptors derive from a male donor with papillary thyroid cancer or a benign thyroid nodule (not recorded which). Some clones in this sample may be carry-over from other donors' samples.

This clone was seen at least ten times. The chain links TRBV5-4 to TRBJ2-1, with TRBD2 matching 12 bases. Per the germline V gene, CDR1 is SGHNT and CDR2 is YYREEE (reference sequence). With 4 bases clipped from V and 7 bases from J, the junction kept 9 bases outside the gene matches. The CDR3 is 16 amino acids. This CDR3 reads CASSGSWTSGENEQFF. The CDR3 DNA is TGTGCCAGCAGCGGGTCTTGGACTAGCGGGGAAAATGAGCAGTTCTTC.

This clone has just a few counts. The chain joins TRBV6-2 or TRBV6-3 to TRBJ2-7; D is undetermined. This CDR3 has 14 residues. V dropped 2 bases and J dropped 5 bases, with 13 bases sitting between them. Germline V CDR1 and CDR2: MNHEY, SVGEGT. In DNA form, the CDR3 reads TGTGCCAGCAGTTACGTGACATGGAGTGACGAGCAGTACTTC. This encodes CASSYVTWSDEQYF.

V and J are TRBV2 and TRBJ1-2; no clear D gene. The CDR3 loop spans 14 amino acids. In germline, CDR1 is SNHLY, CDR2 FYNNEI. V shed 4 bases and J shed 4 bases, with 13 bases lying between them. CDR3: CASSATTVLYGYTF. CDR3 in DNA: TGTGCCAGCAGTGCAACGACTGTTCTCTATGGCTACACCTTC.

At least ten counts were recorded for this clone. The chain employs TRBV28 and TRBJ2-7; 10 bases map to TRBD2. Germline lookup yields CDR1 MDHEN and CDR2 SYDVKM. This CDR3 contains 20 residues. V shed 4 bases, J shed 2 bases, and the junction held 20 bases outside the gene matches. Written as DNA, the CDR3 is TGTGCCAGCAGTTGGGGAGGTTATCTTAGCGGGAGGCCGCCGGCCTACGAGCAGTACTTC. Its protein is CASSWGGYLSGRPPAYEQYF.

The chain has TRBV18 and TRBJ2-7, with D hard to call. V shed 3 bases and J shed 2 bases, with 8 bases lying between them. The CDR3 runs 13 residues. Germline V gives CDR1 KGHSH, CDR2 LQKENI. The CDR3 reads CASSPNGPYEQYF. The CDR3 nucleotides are TGTGCCAGCTCACCCAACGGACCCTACGAGCAGTACTTC.

In this sample, this clone is medium-sized. The chain joins TRBV6-6 to TRBJ2-7, with no clear D. Trimming left V 0 bases short and J 7 bases short, with 13 bases between. Germline CDR1 and CDR2: MNHNY and SVGAGI (reference sequence). The CDR3 covers 14 residues. CDR3 residues: CASSYSADRGEQYF. In DNA form, the CDR3 reads TGTGCCAGCAGTTACTCGGCAGACCGTGGGGAGCAGTACTTC.

Of note for this clone: A much larger clone lies one base from this, so it may be a read error. The conserved final phenylalanine or tryptophan is absent from the CDR3, which likely points to a read error. V and J are TRBV5-1 and TRBJ1-1; D possibly corresponds to TRBD1 (6 bases). CDR1 SGHRS and CDR2 YFSETQ come from the germline V gene. The CDR3 is 16 residues long. V lost 3 bases and J 2 bases, leaving 17 bases between the germline ends. The CDR3, as DNA: TGCGCCAGCAGCTCCTGGGGTTCAGGGGAAAACACTGAAGCTTTCTTG. It encodes CASSSWGSGENTEAFL.

The chain links TRBV11-2 to TRBJ2-3; no clear D gene. From germline, CDR1 is SGHAT and CDR2 FQNNGV. The CDR3 runs to 16 residues. V dropped 2 bases and J dropped 2 bases, with 14 bases sitting between them. CDR3 sequence reads: CASSLILWQFTDTQYF. The CDR3 DNA reads as TGTGCCAGCAGCTTAATTCTATGGCAGTTCACAGATACGCAGTATTTT.

The sample holds a few counts of this clone. Its ends do not fully match the called genes, so a read error is possible. The chain carries TRBV7-6 and TRBJ1-1; D ambiguous. Germline V gene data show CDR1 as SGHVS and CDR2 as FNYEAQ. The CDR3 loop spans 13 amino acids. The CDR3 reads CASSRKLNTEDFF. CDR3 nucleotides: TGTGCCAGCAGCCGAAAGCTGAACACTGAAGATTTCTTT.

In its sample, this clone was seen many times. J is TRBJ2-5 and V is TRBV18; 8 positions agree with TRBD2. Trimming at V came to 1 base and at J to 5 bases, leaving 3 bases not matched to a gene. There are 14 residues in the CDR3. Germline loops: CDR1 KGHSH, CDR2 LQKENI. The CDR3 DNA follows: TGTGCCAGCTCACCACGGGGACTAGGGGAGACCCAGTACTTC. It encodes CASSPRGLGETQYF.

The chain recombines TRBV5-8 with TRBJ2-7, with D perhaps being TRBD1 or TRBD2 (5 bases each). Germline assignment: CDR1 SGHTS and CDR2 YDEGEE. Trimming cost V 6 bases and J 4 bases, with 20 bases left between them. There are 15 residues in the CDR3. The CDR3 region is CASNSPGTVTYEQYF. The CDR3 nucleotides read TGTGCCAGCAACTCCCCCGGGACGGTGACTTACGAGCAGTACTTC.

The chain is built from TRBV20-1 and TRBJ1-2; D may be TRBD1 (5 bases). The CDR3 extends over 14 amino acids. V lost 4 bases and J 8 bases, leaving 20 bases between the germline ends. The germline CDR1 and CDR2 sequences are DFQATT and SNEGSKA (reference sequence). As DNA, the CDR3 is TGCAGTGCTACCCCCTTTGGGGGTGCAGGCGGCTACACCTTC. Translation gives CSATPFGGAGGYTF.

The rearrangement links TRBV5-1 to TRBJ2-1; no firm D call. The CDR3 loop spans 17 amino acids. Germline-derived CDR1 and CDR2 are SGHRS and YFSETQ. V was clipped by 1 base and J by 2 bases, with 16 bases between them. The CDR3 region is CASSLHPSGLAYNEQFF. In DNA form, the CDR3 reads TGCGCCAGCAGCTTGCACCCTTCCGGGCTAGCCTACAATGAGCAGTTCTTC.

In its sample, this clone is medium-sized. V is TRBV7-8 and J is TRBJ1-5; D may be TRBD1 (5 bases). From germline, CDR1 is SGHVS and CDR2 FQNEAQ. Trimming shortened V by 2 bases and J by 6 bases, and 11 bases separated the two germline ends. The CDR3 consists of 14 residues. CDR3 nucleotides: TGTGCCAGCAGCTTAAGGGGCAGTAGTCAGCCCCAGCATTTT. It codes for CASSLRGSSQPQHF.

Turning to this clone: Mismatch with germline at one junction end may stem from a read error. Here the CDR3 DNA reads TGTGCCAGCAGCCGCGGGAGCTCGTACAGTGAGCAGTTCTTC. It is translated as CASSRGSSYSEQFF. This chain uses TRBV7-6 with TRBJ2-1, with 7 bases lining up with TRBD2. This CDR3 is built from 14 residues. CDR1 is SGHVS and CDR2 is FNYEAQ in the germline V gene. Filled out from reference TRBV7-6 and TRBJ2-1, the complete variable domain reads GAGVSQSPRYKVTKRGQDVALRCDPISGHVSLYWYRQALGQGPEFLTYFNYEAQQDKSGLPNDRFSAERPEGSISTLTIQRTEQRDSAMYRCASSRGSSYSEQFFGPGTRLTVL.

V is TRBV20-1 and J is TRBJ2-2, with TRBD2 matching over 9 bases. The CDR3 extends over 17 amino acids. Germline V gene data show CDR1 as DFQATT and CDR2 as SNEGSKA (reference sequence). After removal of 0 bases from V and 4 bases from J, the junction contained 9 bases not matched to a gene. The CDR3 reads CSARDRREGRSTGELFF. For the CDR3, the DNA is TGCAGTGCTAGAGATCGGCGGGAGGGCCGTAGCACCGGGGAGCTGTTTTTT.

V is TRBV5-1 and J is TRBJ2-3, with TRBD2 matching 11 bases. The CDR3 totals 16 residues. The ends lost 2 bases at V and 4 bases at J; junction bases unmatched: 6. Germline values: CDR1 SGHRS, CDR2 YFSETQ. The CDR3 here is CASSFQLAGVADTQYF. CDR3 nucleotide sequence: TGCGCCAGCAGCTTTCAACTAGCGGGAGTTGCAGATACGCAGTATTTT.

This chain connects TRBV12-3 or TRBV12-4 to TRBJ2-1; 11 bases match TRBD2. The CDR3 has 18 residues. V shed 6 bases, J shed 9 bases, and the junction held 19 bases outside the gene matches. In nucleotides, the CDR3 is TGTGCCAGCAGCCCTCAGGGGGTGGATAGCGGGGGGGCCCCTGAGCAGTTCTTC. Its translation: CASSPQGVDSGGAPEQFF.

This clone has only a few counts. A clone one base away is much larger, so this may be a read error. CDR3 sequence (DNA): TGCAGCTTGCGGTCCGCCGATGAAGCTTTCTTT. Translating it yields CSLRSADEAFF. The J gene is TRBJ1-1, the V gene TRBV29-1, with no clear D. Germline V gene sequence: CDR1 SQVTM, CDR2 ANQGSEA. This CDR3 contains 11 residues. Deletions cut 8 bases from V and 7 bases from J, with 14 bases between.

This clone came up many times. This chain links TRBV5-4 with TRBJ2-7; 7 bases are a match to TRBD1. The CDR3 spans 13 residues. Germline assignment: CDR1 SGHNT and CDR2 YYREEE (reference sequence). Trimming at V came to 2 bases and at J to 3 bases, leaving 2 bases not matched to a gene. In DNA form, the CDR3 reads TGTGCCAGCAGCTTTACAGGGGACTACGAGCAGTACTTC. Translation gives CASSFTGDYEQYF.

Of note for this clone: One end of the junction is discordant with germline, which a read error may explain. This rearrangement joins TRBV20-1 to TRBJ1-2; D is ambiguous. Germline V lookup: CDR1 DFQATT, CDR2 SNEGSKA (reference sequence). This CDR3 is 17 amino acids long. The CDR3 DNA is TGCGGTGCCCGAAAAGAACAAGGCTCCAATAGATACTATGGCTACACCTTC. This translates into CGARKEQGSNRYYGYTF.

With regard to this clone: Compared with germline, one end of the junction differs, possibly owing to a read error. This chain uses TRBV5-5 with TRBJ2-7; D not certain. This CDR3 contains 11 residues. The germline V gene encodes CDR1 SGHKS and CDR2 YYEKEE (reference sequence). CDR3 region: CVSSFLYEQYF. For the CDR3, the DNA is TGTGTCAGCAGCTTTCTTTACGAGCAGTACTTC.

V gene TRBV28 combines with J gene TRBJ2-2, with no clear D. Looked up from germline, CDR1 is MDHEN and CDR2 is SYDVKM. The CDR3 loop spans 13 amino acids. Trimming shortened V by 7 bases and J by 5 bases, and 11 bases separated the two germline ends. The CDR3 loop is CASTLLRTGELFF. CDR3 sequence (DNA): TGTGCCAGCACCTTATTACGAACCGGGGAGCTGTTTTTT.

This clone was counted ten times or more. The V and J genes are TRBV5-1 and TRBJ2-5; D is unclear. The germline V gene has CDR1 SGHRS and CDR2 YFSETQ. The V and J ends lost 0 bases and 0 bases respectively, with 6 bases between them. This CDR3 spans 14 amino acids. This CDR3 is CASSLGIYQETQYF. CDR3 nucleotide sequence: TGCGCCAGCAGCTTGGGGATATACCAAGAGACCCAGTACTTC.

Points on this clone: One junction end does not reproduce the germline sequence, and a read error may be involved. The genes are TRBV5-1 and TRBJ2-5; D uncertain. The CDR3 covers 13 residues. Germline CDR1 is SGHRS and CDR2 is YFSETQ. Here the CDR3 DNA reads TGCGCCAGCCGTATGTGGGTGGAAGAGACCCGGTACTTC. As protein: CASRMWVEETRYF. Looking up the rest from reference TRBV5-1 and TRBJ2-5 gives the full variable domain: KAGVTQTPRYLIKTRGQQVTLSCSPISGHRSVSWYQQTPGQGLQFLFEYFSETQRNKGNFPGRFSGRQFSNSRSEMNVSTLELGDSALYLCASRMWVEETRYFGPGTRLLVL.

This clone was recorded many times. CDR3 amino acids: CASSSGAENIQYF. CDR3 nucleotide sequence: TGTGCCAGCAGCTCGGGGGCGGAAAACATTCAGTACTTC. This chain links TRBV11-3 with TRBJ2-4, with D perhaps assigned TRBD1 or TRBD2 (6 bases each). The germline V gene encodes CDR1 SGHNT and CDR2 YENEEA. The CDR3 spans 13 residues. V gave up 4 bases and J gave up 5 bases, with 9 bases separating them.

There are many counts of this clone. This may stem from a read error, because a much larger clone lies one nucleotide away. This chain connects TRBV12-3 or TRBV12-4 to TRBJ2-7; D gene unclear. The CDR3 is 11 residues long. DNA for the CDR3: TGTGTCAGCAGTTTATCCTACGAGCAGTACTTC. Its translation is CVSSLSYEQYF.